A single sample is the source of the 28 T cell receptor beta chains below, sequenced in a study of PD-1 blockade in classical Hodgkin lymphoma. Every patient experienced relapse after autologous stem cell transplantation, and brentuximab vedotin exposure varied. PBMCs, once thawed, yielded CD8+ T cells isolated by magnetic negative selection. The method was immunoSEQ multiplex PCR; TCRdb's version includes in-frame clones alone and lacks a portion of them. The sample has about 27,000 clones, about 91% seen once; the top ten hold 6.7%. This sample comprised CD8+ T cells from blood, obtained at baseline. Receptor source: a human donor with classical Hodgkin lymphoma.

This chain joins TRBV19 and TRBJ2-1, with TRBD1 identical over 8 bases. This CDR3 region has 15 residues. Germline CDR1 is LNHDA and CDR2 is SQIVND (reference sequence). Trimming removed 3 bases from V and 4 bases from J; junction bases left unmatched: 5. CDR3 sequence (DNA): TGTGCCAGTAGTATTAACAGGGGGTCTTACAATGAGCAGTTCTTC. As protein: CASSINRGSYNEQFF.

The chain is built from TRBV28 and TRBJ2-1, with TRBD1 identical over 11 bases. This CDR3 is built from 16 residues. Germline assignment: CDR1 MDHEN and CDR2 SYDVKM. Unmatched junction bases numbered 8, after V lost 2 bases and J lost 8 bases. The CDR3 sequence is CASSLIPGTGGYEQFF. Here the CDR3 DNA reads TGTGCCAGCAGTTTAATCCCCGGGACAGGGGGTTATGAGCAGTTCTTC.

This chain connects TRBV5-3 to TRBJ2-1; D may match TRBD1 or TRBD2 (5 bases each). TRBV5-3 has ORF status, its function being uncertain. The CDR3 consists of 18 residues. The V gene lost 1 base and the J gene lost 2 bases, with 19 bases spanning the gap. The CDR3 loop reads CARSLKLAQDNPYNEQFF. In DNA form, the CDR3 reads TGTGCCAGAAGCTTGAAATTAGCGCAGGACAATCCCTACAATGAGCAGTTCTTC.

The rearrangement links TRBV29-1 to TRBJ2-3; tentatively, D is TRBD2 (6 bases). Germline V gives CDR1 SQVTM, CDR2 ANQGSEA. The CDR3 has 11 amino acids. Trimming left V 5 bases short and J 7 bases short, with 10 bases between. The CDR3 region has the DNA TGCAGCGTTCCTAGCGAAAATACGCAGTATTTT. It codes for CSVPSENTQYF.

The chain joins TRBV7-9 to TRBJ1-4; D is undetermined. The CDR3 covers 14 residues. Germline assignment: CDR1 SEHNR and CDR2 FQNEAQ (reference sequence). V was trimmed by 5 bases and J by 0 bases, leaving 7 bases between them. CDR3 amino acids: CASSIPATNEKLFF. CDR3 nucleotide sequence: TGTGCCAGCAGCATCCCCGCAACTAATGAAAAACTGTTTTTT.

The chain has TRBV27 and TRBJ2-7; 14 bases are a match to TRBD2. The CDR3 contains 18 residues. Germline CDR1 MNHEY, CDR2 SMNVEV (reference sequence). V trimming: 3 bases; J trimming: 6 bases; junction bases outside the gene matches: 13. In nucleotides, the CDR3 is TGTGCCAGCAGTTTTGCCCGGACTAGCGGGGGGTTATGGGGCGAGCAGTACTTC. This encodes CASSFARTSGGLWGEQYF.

A few counts support this clone. The rearrangement uses TRBV9 and TRBJ2-5; 7 bases line up with TRBD2. V shed 0 bases and J 5 bases; nucleotides not matched to a gene: 4. The germline V gene encodes CDR1 SGDLS and CDR2 YYNGEE. This CDR3 region has 14 residues. CDR3 DNA: TGTGCCAGCAGCGTAGGCGGGAGAGGGGAGACCCAGTACTTC. Encoded protein: CASSVGGRGETQYF.

The chain carries TRBV9 and TRBJ2-7; D remains ambiguous. The CDR3 has 14 residues. The V end lost 0 bases, the J end lost 0 bases, and 7 bases lay between the germline ends. Germline V gene lookup returns CDR1 SGDLS and CDR2 YYNGEE. CDR3 nucleotides: TGTGCCAGCAGCGTAGAGGCTAGCTCCTACGAGCAGTACTTC. Protein: CASSVEASSYEQYF.

The rearrangement uses TRBV6-1 and TRBJ1-5; no firm D call. CDR1 is MNHNS, CDR2 SASEGT, per germline. The germline V and J ends were trimmed by 9 bases and 5 bases, with 5 bases remaining between them. The CDR3 totals 10 residues. In nucleotides, the CDR3 is TGTGCCAGTTCTCATCAGCCCCAGCATTTT. Residues: CASSHQPQHF.

This chain links TRBV19 with TRBJ1-1, with unresolved D. Germline assignment: CDR1 LNHDA and CDR2 SQIVND (reference sequence). The CDR3 is 15 amino acids. The germline V and J ends were trimmed by 4 bases and 0 bases, with 12 bases remaining between them. In DNA, the CDR3 is TGTGCCAGTAGTAGAGAGAGACGGCTGAACACTGAAGCTTTCTTT. This translates into CASSRERRLNTEAFF.

The chain is built from TRBV6-5 and TRBJ2-1; D is ambiguous. V gave up 0 bases and J gave up 0 bases, with 6 bases separating them. CDR3 size: 15 residues. Germline V gene sequence: CDR1 MNHEY, CDR2 SVGAGI. DNA of the CDR3: TGTGCCAGCAGTTACTCGCGGAGCTCCTACAATGAGCAGTTCTTC. This encodes CASSYSRSSYNEQFF.

The V gene is TRBV2, the J gene TRBJ2-3, with TRBD1 as a possible D gene (6 bases). V lost 3 bases, J lost 1 base, and 17 bases lay in between. The CDR3 has 17 residues. Germline lookup yields CDR1 SNHLY and CDR2 FYNNEI. The CDR3 reads CASSELPPGGGTDTQYF. CDR3 nucleotide sequence: TGTGCCAGCAGTGAGCTTCCCCCTGGGGGCGGCACAGATACGCAGTATTTT. Combining the CDR3 with reference TRBV2 and TRBJ2-3 gives the whole variable domain EPEVTQTPSHQVTQMGQEVILRCVPISNHLYFYWYRQILGQKVEFLVSFYNNEISEKSEIFDDQFSVERPDGSNFTLKIRSTKLEDSAMYFCASSELPPGGGTDTQYFGPGTRLTVL.

This chain connects TRBV2 to TRBJ1-2; tentative D call: TRBD1 (5 bases). Trimming stripped 2 bases from V and 4 bases from J, with 11 bases between. This CDR3 contains 14 residues. Per germline, CDR1 SNHLY and CDR2 FYNNEI. CDR3 loop: CASSEPGEVYGYTF. For the CDR3, the DNA is TGTGCCAGCAGTGAACCGGGGGAGGTCTATGGCTACACCTTC.

This sequence joins TRBV5-4 and TRBJ2-5, with D unclear. CDR3 length: 11 amino acids. CDR1 is SGHNT, CDR2 YYREEE, per germline (reference sequence). V lost 2 bases and J lost 4, with 3 bases in between. The CDR3 is CASSFGETQYF. The CDR3 bases are TGTGCCAGCAGCTTTGGAGAGACCCAGTACTTC. Looking up the rest from reference TRBV5-4 and TRBJ2-5 gives the full variable domain: ETGVTQSPTHLIKTRGQQVTLRCSSQSGHNTVSWYQQALGQGPQFIFQYYREEENGRGNFPPRFSGLQFPNYSSELNVNALELDDSALYLCASSFGETQYFGPGTRLLVL.

Here the CDR3 DNA reads TGTGCCAGCAGCCTGCAGTCAGGGGAAGAGACCCAGTACTTC. It encodes CASSLQSGEETQYF. The rearrangement links TRBV11-2 to TRBJ2-5, with D possibly being TRBD1 (6 bases). The CDR3 sequence is 14 residues long. Between the trimmed V and J ends, which lost 5 bases and 3 bases, there was a span of 13 bases. Germline CDR1 and CDR2: SGHAT and FQNNGV.

This clone has just a few counts. This chain connects TRBV27 to TRBJ2-7, with D perhaps being TRBD1 or TRBD2 (5 bases each). Per germline, CDR1 MNHEY and CDR2 SMNVEV (reference sequence). CDR3 length: 13 amino acids. V lost 5 bases to trimming and J lost 0 bases, with 8 bases between them. The CDR3 DNA reads as TGTGCCAGCAGTGACGGGGCCTCCTACGAGCAGTACTTC. Protein: CASSDGASYEQYF.

In this sample, this clone turned up once. V is TRBV29-1 and J is TRBJ2-1; 16 bases agree with TRBD2. V trimming: 6 bases; J trimming: 0 bases; junction bases outside the gene matches: 11. From germline, CDR1 is SQVTM and CDR2 ANQGSEA. This CDR3 region has 19 residues. CDR3 residues: CSVGPGLAGGGRSYNEQFF. In DNA form, the CDR3 reads TGCAGCGTCGGTCCGGGACTAGCGGGAGGGGGACGCTCCTACAATGAGCAGTTCTTC.

V usage is TRBV28 and J usage is TRBJ2-5, with 10 bases aligning to TRBD1. Unmatched junction bases numbered 9, after V lost 6 bases and J lost 5 bases. This CDR3 is 15 amino acids long. The germline gives CDR1 MDHEN, CDR2 SYDVKM. In DNA form, the CDR3 reads TGTGCCAGCAGGCTAGGGACAGGGGTGCCGGAGACCCAGTACTTC. Encoded protein: CASRLGTGVPETQYF.

The V call is TRBV4-2, the J call TRBJ2-1; TRBD2 matches at 10 bases. The CDR3 length is 17 residues. J lost 7 bases, V lost 0 bases, and 9 bases had no gene match. Germline assignment: CDR1 LGHNA and CDR2 YNFKEQ. The CDR3 coding sequence is TGTGCCAGCAGCCAAGACCGGTCGGGACTAGCGACGAATGAGCAGTTCTTC. Protein: CASSQDRSGLATNEQFF.

The chain combines TRBV13 with TRBJ2-2; D is unresolved. V lost 0 bases, J lost 12 bases, and 5 bases lay in between. The CDR3 is made up of 11 amino acids. CDR1 and CDR2 from the germline V gene are PRHDT and FYEKMQ (reference sequence). The CDR3 sequence: CASSLGQKLFF. The CDR3 DNA reads as TGTGCCAGCAGCTTAGGACAGAAGCTGTTTTTT.

The chain uses TRBV27 and TRBJ2-5; D is tentatively TRBD1 or TRBD2 (5 bases each). V was clipped by 7 bases and J by 4 bases, with 7 bases between them. Per germline, CDR1 MNHEY and CDR2 SMNVEV (reference sequence). This CDR3 spans 11 amino acids. The CDR3 nucleotides read TGTGCCAGCAATGGGGGAGAGACCCAGTACTTC. Translation gives CASNGGETQYF.

This clone was seen only a few times. The V call is TRBV7-9, the J call TRBJ1-2; D unresolved. CDR1 and CDR2 (germline): SEHNR, FQNEAQ (reference sequence). Trimming pared 2 bases from V and 3 bases from J, leaving 7 bases between. The CDR3 spans 13 residues. The chain's CDR3 is CASSLPEDYGYTF. The CDR3 coding sequence is TGTGCCAGCAGCTTACCTGAGGACTATGGCTACACCTTC.

Here the CDR3 DNA reads TGTGCCAGCAGCCCTCAGGGACCTCGGCATGGGAATACGCAGTATTTT. Its translation is CASSPQGPRHGNTQYF. V and J are TRBV7-2 and TRBJ2-3, with D perhaps being TRBD1 or TRBD2 (5 bases each). This CDR3 contains 16 residues. V dropped 5 bases and J dropped 7 bases, with 22 bases sitting between them. Germline CDR1 SGHTA, CDR2 FQGNSA.

This chain joins TRBV2 and TRBJ2-1; TRBD1 might be the D (6 bases). This CDR3 spans 13 amino acids. Per germline, CDR1 SNHLY and CDR2 FYNNEI. The V and J ends lost 8 bases and 6 bases respectively, with 14 bases between them. The CDR3 DNA reads TGTGCCAGCCCCGCAGGGGTACGCAATGAGCAGTTCTTC. Translation: CASPAGVRNEQFF.

This sequence joins TRBV27 and TRBJ2-3; 13 bases map to TRBD2. V lost 8 bases, J lost 4 bases, and 6 bases stayed unmatched. The CDR3 contains 15 residues. Germline V CDR1 and CDR2: MNHEY, SMNVEV (reference sequence). The CDR3 DNA reads as TGTGCCAGCCCCCTGGGACTAGCGGGATCAGATACGCAGTATTTT. Translated: CASPLGLAGSDTQYF.

V is TRBV4-1 and J is TRBJ2-7; D tentatively fits TRBD1 or TRBD2 (5 bases each). Trimming stripped 0 bases from V and 4 bases from J, with 10 bases between. Germline V lookup: CDR1 MGHRA, CDR2 YSYEKL. This CDR3 spans 14 amino acids. DNA of the CDR3: TGCGCCAGCAGCCAAGATCTGGGGGTGTACGAGCAGTACTTC. Its protein is CASSQDLGVYEQYF.

This chain links TRBV13 with TRBJ2-3; 7 bases match TRBD1. Trimming at V came to 7 bases and at J to 0 bases, leaving 1 base not matched to a gene. Germline CDR1 PRHDT, CDR2 FYEKMQ (reference sequence). This CDR3 comprises 13 residues. CDR3 sequence reads: CASKGASTDTQYF. DNA for the CDR3: TGTGCCAGCAAGGGGGCTAGCACAGATACGCAGTATTTT.

This chain links TRBV29-1 with TRBJ1-1, with a possible D match to TRBD1 (6 bases). CDR1 and CDR2 from the germline V gene are SQVTM and ANQGSEA. V lost 3 bases, J lost 6 bases, and 14 bases lay in between. This CDR3 is 13 amino acids long. For the CDR3, the DNA is TGCAGCGTTGAGAGGGGGGCCGGCGCTGAAGCTTTCTTT. This gives the protein CSVERGAGAEAFF.